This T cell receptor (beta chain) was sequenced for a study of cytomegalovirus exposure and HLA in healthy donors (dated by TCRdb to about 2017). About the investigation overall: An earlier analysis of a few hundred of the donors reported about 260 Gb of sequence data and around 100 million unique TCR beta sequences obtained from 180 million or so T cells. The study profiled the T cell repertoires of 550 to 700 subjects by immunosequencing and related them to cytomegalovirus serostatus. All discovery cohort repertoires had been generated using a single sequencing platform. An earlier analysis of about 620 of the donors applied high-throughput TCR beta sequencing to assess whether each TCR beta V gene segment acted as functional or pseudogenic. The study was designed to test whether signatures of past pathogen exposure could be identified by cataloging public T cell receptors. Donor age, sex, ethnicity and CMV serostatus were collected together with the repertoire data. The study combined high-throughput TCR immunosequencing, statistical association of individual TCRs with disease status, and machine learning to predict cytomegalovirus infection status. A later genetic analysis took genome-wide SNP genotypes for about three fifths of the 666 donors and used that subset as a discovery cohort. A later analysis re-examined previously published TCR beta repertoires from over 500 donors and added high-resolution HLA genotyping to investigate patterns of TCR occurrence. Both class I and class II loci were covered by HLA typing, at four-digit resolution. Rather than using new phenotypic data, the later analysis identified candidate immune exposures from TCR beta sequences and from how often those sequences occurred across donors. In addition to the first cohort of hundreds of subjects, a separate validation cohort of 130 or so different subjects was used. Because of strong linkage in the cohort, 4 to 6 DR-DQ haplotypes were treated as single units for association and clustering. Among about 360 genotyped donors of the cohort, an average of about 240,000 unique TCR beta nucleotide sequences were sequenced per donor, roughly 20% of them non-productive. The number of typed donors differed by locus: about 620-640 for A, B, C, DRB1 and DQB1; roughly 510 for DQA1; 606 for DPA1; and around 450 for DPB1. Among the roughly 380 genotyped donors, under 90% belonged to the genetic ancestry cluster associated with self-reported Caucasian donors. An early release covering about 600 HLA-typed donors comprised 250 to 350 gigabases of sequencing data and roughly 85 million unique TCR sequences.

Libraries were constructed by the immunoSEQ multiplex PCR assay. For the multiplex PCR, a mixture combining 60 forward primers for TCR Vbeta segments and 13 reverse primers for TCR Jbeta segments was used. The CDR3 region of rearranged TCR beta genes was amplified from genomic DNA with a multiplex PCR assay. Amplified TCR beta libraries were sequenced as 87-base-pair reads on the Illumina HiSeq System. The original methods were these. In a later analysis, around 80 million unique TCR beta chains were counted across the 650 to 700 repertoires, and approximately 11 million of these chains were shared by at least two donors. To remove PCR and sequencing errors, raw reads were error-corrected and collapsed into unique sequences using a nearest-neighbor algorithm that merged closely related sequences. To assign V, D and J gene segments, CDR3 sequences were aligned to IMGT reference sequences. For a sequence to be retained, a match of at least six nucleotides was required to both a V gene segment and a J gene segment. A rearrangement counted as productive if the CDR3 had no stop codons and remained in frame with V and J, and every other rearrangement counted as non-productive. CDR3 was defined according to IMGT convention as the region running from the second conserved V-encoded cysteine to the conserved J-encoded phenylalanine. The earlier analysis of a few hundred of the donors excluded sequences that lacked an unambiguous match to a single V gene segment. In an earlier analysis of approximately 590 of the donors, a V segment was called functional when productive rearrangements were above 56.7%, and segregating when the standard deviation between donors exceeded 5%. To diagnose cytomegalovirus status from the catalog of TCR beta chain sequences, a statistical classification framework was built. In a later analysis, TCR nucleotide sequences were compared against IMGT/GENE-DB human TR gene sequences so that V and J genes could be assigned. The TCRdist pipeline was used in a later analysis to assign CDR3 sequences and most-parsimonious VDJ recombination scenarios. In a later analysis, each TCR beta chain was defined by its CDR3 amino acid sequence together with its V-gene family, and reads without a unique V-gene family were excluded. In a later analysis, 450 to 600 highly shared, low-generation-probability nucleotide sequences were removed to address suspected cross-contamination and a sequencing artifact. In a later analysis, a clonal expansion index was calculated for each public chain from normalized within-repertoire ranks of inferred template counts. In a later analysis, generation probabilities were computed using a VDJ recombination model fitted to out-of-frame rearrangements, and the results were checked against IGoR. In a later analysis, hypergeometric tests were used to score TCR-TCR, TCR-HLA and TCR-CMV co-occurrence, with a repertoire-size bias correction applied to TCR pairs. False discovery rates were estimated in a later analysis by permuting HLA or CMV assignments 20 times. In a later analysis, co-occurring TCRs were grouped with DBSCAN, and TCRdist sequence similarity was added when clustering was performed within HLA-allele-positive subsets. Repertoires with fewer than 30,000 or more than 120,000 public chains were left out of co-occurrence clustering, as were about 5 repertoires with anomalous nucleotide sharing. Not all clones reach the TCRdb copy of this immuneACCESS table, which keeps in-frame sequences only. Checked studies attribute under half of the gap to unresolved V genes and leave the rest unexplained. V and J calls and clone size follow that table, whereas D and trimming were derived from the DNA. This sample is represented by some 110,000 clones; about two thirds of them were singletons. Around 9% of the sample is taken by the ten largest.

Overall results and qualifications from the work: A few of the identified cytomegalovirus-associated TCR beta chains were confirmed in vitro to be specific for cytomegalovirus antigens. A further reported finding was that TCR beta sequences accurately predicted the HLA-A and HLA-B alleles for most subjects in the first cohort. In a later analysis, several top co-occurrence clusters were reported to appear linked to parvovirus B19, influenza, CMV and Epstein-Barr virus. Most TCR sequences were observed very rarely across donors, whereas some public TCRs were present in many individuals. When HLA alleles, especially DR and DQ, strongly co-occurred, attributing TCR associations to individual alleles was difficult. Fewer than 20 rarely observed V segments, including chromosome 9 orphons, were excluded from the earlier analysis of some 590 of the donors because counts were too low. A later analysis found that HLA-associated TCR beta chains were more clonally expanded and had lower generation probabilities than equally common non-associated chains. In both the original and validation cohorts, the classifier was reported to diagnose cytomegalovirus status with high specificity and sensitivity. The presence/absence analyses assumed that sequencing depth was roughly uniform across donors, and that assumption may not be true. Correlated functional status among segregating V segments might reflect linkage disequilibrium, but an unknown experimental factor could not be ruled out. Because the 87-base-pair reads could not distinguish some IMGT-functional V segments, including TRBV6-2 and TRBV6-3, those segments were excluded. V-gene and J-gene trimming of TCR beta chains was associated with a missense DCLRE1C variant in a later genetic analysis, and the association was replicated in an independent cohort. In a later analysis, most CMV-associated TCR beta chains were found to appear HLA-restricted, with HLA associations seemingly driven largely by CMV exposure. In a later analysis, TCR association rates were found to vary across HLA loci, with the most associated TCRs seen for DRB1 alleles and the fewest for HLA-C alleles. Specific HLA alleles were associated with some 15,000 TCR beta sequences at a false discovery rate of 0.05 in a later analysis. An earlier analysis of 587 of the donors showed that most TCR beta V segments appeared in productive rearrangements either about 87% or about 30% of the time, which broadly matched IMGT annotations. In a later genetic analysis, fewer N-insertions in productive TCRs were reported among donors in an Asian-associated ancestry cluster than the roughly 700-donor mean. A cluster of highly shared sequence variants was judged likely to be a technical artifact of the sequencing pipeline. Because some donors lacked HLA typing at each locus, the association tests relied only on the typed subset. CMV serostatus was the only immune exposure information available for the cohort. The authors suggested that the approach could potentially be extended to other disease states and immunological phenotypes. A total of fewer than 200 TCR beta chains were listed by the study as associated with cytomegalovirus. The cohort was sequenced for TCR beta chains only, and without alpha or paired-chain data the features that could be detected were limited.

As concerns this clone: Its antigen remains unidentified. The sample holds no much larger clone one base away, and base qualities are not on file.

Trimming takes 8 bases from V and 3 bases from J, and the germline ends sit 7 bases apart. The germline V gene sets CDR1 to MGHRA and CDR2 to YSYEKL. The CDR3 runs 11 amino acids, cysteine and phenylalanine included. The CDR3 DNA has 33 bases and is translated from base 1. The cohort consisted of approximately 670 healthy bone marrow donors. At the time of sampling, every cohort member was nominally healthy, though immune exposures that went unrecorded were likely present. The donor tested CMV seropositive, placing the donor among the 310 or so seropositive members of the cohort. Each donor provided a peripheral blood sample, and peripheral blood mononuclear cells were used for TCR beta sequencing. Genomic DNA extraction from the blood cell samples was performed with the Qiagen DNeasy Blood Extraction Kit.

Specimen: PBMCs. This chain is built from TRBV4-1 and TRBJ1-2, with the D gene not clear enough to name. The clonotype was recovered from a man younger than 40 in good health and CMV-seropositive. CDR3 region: CASEGHYGYTF. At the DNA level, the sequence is TGCGCCAGCGAGGGCCACTATGGCTACACCTTC.